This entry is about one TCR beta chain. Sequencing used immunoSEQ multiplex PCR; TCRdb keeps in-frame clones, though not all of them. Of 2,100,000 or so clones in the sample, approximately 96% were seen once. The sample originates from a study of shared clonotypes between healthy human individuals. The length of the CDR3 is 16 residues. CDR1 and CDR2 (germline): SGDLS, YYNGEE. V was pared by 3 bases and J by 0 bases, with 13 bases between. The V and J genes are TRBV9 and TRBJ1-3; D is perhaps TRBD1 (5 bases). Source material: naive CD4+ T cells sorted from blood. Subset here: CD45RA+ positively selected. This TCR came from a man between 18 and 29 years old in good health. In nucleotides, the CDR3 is TGTGCCAGCAGCGGCCGTGGGGACGGCTCTGGAAACACCATATATTTT. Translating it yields CASSGRGDGSGNTIYF.